A single sample is the source of the 22 T cell receptor beta chains below, sequenced in a study of OX40 agonist ivuxolimab in advanced cancers. This table comes from immunoSEQ multiplex PCR, and its TCRdb copy is limited to in-frame clones, with some not included. The sample lists under 95,000 clones, approximately 80% occurring once. Source: CD4+ or CD8+ T cells sorted from blood, taken in a trial of the OX40 agonist ivuxolimab. Receptors originate from an adult with an advanced solid tumor such as melanoma, head and neck, liver or kidney cancer.

The chain joins TRBV6-5 to TRBJ2-2; 8 nucleotides line up with TRBD1. Germline CDR1 MNHEY, CDR2 SVGAGI. The CDR3 is 15 amino acids. The trim removed 2 bases at V and 6 bases at J, leaving 5 bases unmatched. The CDR3 here is CASSYGQGASGELFF. In DNA, the CDR3 is TGTGCCAGCAGTTACGGGCAGGGGGCGTCCGGGGAGCTGTTTTTT.

This CDR3 reads CASSYTGTSGQFKQFF. For the CDR3, the DNA is TGTGCCAGCAGTTACACCGGGACTAGCGGGCAATTTAAGCAGTTCTTC. The chain employs TRBV6-5 and TRBJ2-1, with 12 positions matching TRBD2. J was trimmed by 11 bases and V by 2 bases; bases with no gene match: 10. The CDR3 loop spans 16 amino acids. The V gene's germline CDR1 is MNHEY and CDR2 SVGAGI.

The chain recombines TRBV19 with TRBJ2-7; weak D call: TRBD1 (6 bases). In germline, CDR1 is LNHDA, CDR2 SQIVND (reference sequence). The CDR3 contains 13 residues. Trimming cost V 5 bases and J 4 bases, with 12 bases left between them. CDR3 residues: CASSPQGPYEQYF. CDR3 in DNA: TGTGCCAGTAGTCCGCAGGGGCCATACGAGCAGTACTTC.

In its sample, this clone was seen a few times. This chain links TRBV5-1 with TRBJ2-2, with 7 bases fitting TRBD1. The CDR3 totals 13 residues. V shed 3 bases, J shed 8 bases, and the junction held 4 bases outside the gene matches. Germline V gives CDR1 SGHRS, CDR2 YFSETQ. In nucleotides, the CDR3 is TGCGCCAGCAGCTCCGGGACAGAAGGGGAGCTGTTTTTT. This sequence encodes CASSSGTEGELFF.

In this sample, this clone turned up once. V usage is TRBV12-5 and J usage is TRBJ2-2; D unclear. This CDR3 has 12 amino acids. Trimming took off 3 bases at V and 3 bases at J, with 2 bases between the two ends. Per the germline V gene, CDR1 is LGHNT and CDR2 is FRNRAP. The chain's CDR3 is CASGLDTGELFF. The CDR3 DNA sequence: TGTGCTAGTGGTTTAGACACCGGGGAGCTGTTTTTT.

The rearrangement links TRBV25-1 to TRBJ2-5; D might be TRBD2 (5 bases). The CDR3 length is 15 residues. The germline gives CDR1 MGHDK, CDR2 SYGVNS. V was pared by 1 base and J by 4 bases, with 13 bases between. Here the CDR3 DNA reads TGTGCCAGCAGTGAATTGGCGGGTCAAGGAGAGACCCAGTACTTC. Its translation: CASSELAGQGETQYF.

The chain couples TRBV6-5 to TRBJ1-2; TRBD1 aligns across 8 bases. V was clipped by 5 bases and J by 4 bases; unmatched bases: 3. Germline V gene sequence: CDR1 MNHEY, CDR2 SVGAGI. This CDR3 has 13 amino acids. CDR3 sequence: CASSLDRVYGYTF. The CDR3 coding sequence is TGTGCCAGCAGTCTGGACAGGGTCTATGGCTACACCTTC.

This clone has only one observation. V is TRBV27 and J is TRBJ2-2, with a possible D match to TRBD1 (6 bases). Trimming took 6 bases from V and 2 from J, leaving 13 bases between them. The germline CDR1 and CDR2 sequences are MNHEY and SMNVEV (reference sequence). The length of the CDR3 is 15 residues. The CDR3 nucleotides are TGTGCCAGCAGACCAACAGGGCTCAACACCGGGGAGCTGTTTTTT. It encodes CASRPTGLNTGELFF.

The gene calls are TRBV6-6 and TRBJ2-7; 9 bases agree with TRBD1. V shed 7 bases, J shed 3 bases, and the junction held 4 bases outside the gene matches. Germline CDR1 MNHNY, CDR2 SVGAGI (reference sequence). This CDR3 contains 13 residues. CDR3 sequence: CASTKTGGYEQYF. The CDR3, as DNA: TGTGCCAGCACCAAGACAGGGGGCTACGAGCAGTACTTC.

The chain has TRBV10-3 and TRBJ1-2, with D unresolved. The V end was cut by 2 bases, the J end by 2 bases, with 12 bases between. The CDR3 loop spans 15 amino acids. Germline V gene lookup returns CDR1 ENHRY and CDR2 SYGVKD. CDR3 sequence (DNA): TGTGCCATCAGTGAGAGTCGTTGGGGAAACTATGGCTACACCTTC. Residues: CAISESRWGNYGYTF.

This chain connects TRBV12-5 to TRBJ2-3, with D possibly matching TRBD1 (7 bases). V was cut by 2 bases and J by 8 bases, with 20 bases left in between. The CDR3 loop spans 16 amino acids. Germline V gene lookup returns CDR1 LGHNT and CDR2 FRNRAP. The CDR3 sequence is CASGLMQGGSSGTQYF. CDR3 DNA: TGTGCTAGTGGTTTGATGCAGGGGGGTAGTTCAGGTACGCAGTATTTT.

The chain has TRBV5-6 and TRBJ1-4, with D unresolved. The CDR3 runs to 15 residues. Germline CDR1 SGHDT, CDR2 YYEEEE. V lost 7 bases and J lost 0, with 13 bases in between. CDR3 residues: CASSASPTTNEKLFF. In DNA form, the CDR3 reads TGTGCCAGCTCAGCCTCTCCTACAACTAATGAAAAACTGTTTTTT. Based on the CDR3 plus reference TRBV5-6 and TRBJ1-4, the full variable domain is DAGVTQSPTHLIKTRGQQVTLRCSPKSGHDTVSWYQQALGQGPQFIFQYYEEEERQRGNFPDRFSGHQFPNYSSELNVNALLLGDSALYLCASSASPTTNEKLFFGSGTQLSVL.

The chain couples TRBV11-2 to TRBJ1-1; D is undetermined. The V gene lost 4 bases and the J gene lost 3 bases, with 18 bases spanning the gap. The germline V gene has CDR1 SGHAT and CDR2 FQNNGV. This CDR3 region has 16 residues. The CDR3 sequence: CASSSVRALRDTEAFF. The CDR3 bases are TGTGCCAGCAGCTCAGTGAGGGCTCTCCGGGACACTGAAGCTTTCTTT.

The gene calls are TRBV5-6 and TRBJ2-5, with 7 positions matching TRBD1. The CDR3 runs to 15 residues. The germline gives CDR1 SGHDT, CDR2 YYEEEE. The trim removed 1 base at V and 1 base at J, leaving 4 bases unmatched. The CDR3 coding sequence is TGTGCCAGCAGCTTGTTGTCAGGGGGCCAAGAGACCCAGTACTTC. Translation gives CASSLLSGGQETQYF.

The chain joins TRBV10-3 to TRBJ2-3; D unclear. CDR3 length equals 15 residues. The germline V gene encodes CDR1 ENHRY and CDR2 SYGVKD. V lost 3 bases and J 3 bases, leaving 13 bases between the germline ends. The CDR3 DNA reads as TGTGCCATCAGTGAAGGCGCTACGCGGACAGATACGCAGTATTTT. Its protein product is CAISEGATRTDTQYF.

The CDR3 loop is CATSKEVGLNEQFF. The CDR3 nucleotides are TGTGCCACTTCAAAGGAGGTAGGGTTGAATGAGCAGTTCTTC. The genes are TRBV11-1 and TRBJ2-1, with D tentatively TRBD2 (5 bases). This CDR3 comprises 14 residues. Trimming took 10 bases from V and 7 from J, leaving 20 bases between them. Germline V CDR1 and CDR2: SGHAT, FQDESV (reference sequence).

The rearrangement links TRBV4-3 to TRBJ1-2, with D perhaps TRBD1 (5 bases). The germline gives CDR1 LGHNA, CDR2 YSLEER. Deletions cut 3 bases from V and 7 bases from J, with 18 bases between. This CDR3 region has 15 residues. For the CDR3, the DNA is TGCGCCAGCAGCCAGGCCGAGACGGGGCGCGGTGGCTACACCTTC. It specifies CASSQAETGRGGYTF.

This chain uses TRBV30 with TRBJ1-1; TRBD1 aligns across 9 bases. V trimming: 7 bases; J trimming: 4 bases; junction bases outside the gene matches: 4. This CDR3 region has 12 residues. The V gene's germline CDR1 is GTSNPN and CDR2 SVGIG (reference sequence). CDR3 nucleotide sequence: TGTGCCTCGGACAGGGGAGGCACTGAAGCTTTCTTT. Its translation is CASDRGGTEAFF.

The J gene is TRBJ1-6, the V gene TRBV18; D gene uncertain. The CDR3 has 17 residues. Trimming removed 0 bases from V and 6 bases from J, with 15 bases in between. Germline-derived CDR1 and CDR2 are KGHSH and LQKENI. The DNA of the CDR3 is TGTGCCAGCTCACCACCTGTGGTAGGACGGGCTAATTCACCCCTCCACTTT. This translates into CASSPPVVGRANSPLHF.

The J gene is TRBJ2-1, the V gene TRBV6-4, with 10 bases identical to TRBD1. CDR1 and CDR2 (germline): MRHNA, SNTAGT. J was trimmed by 8 bases and V by 8 bases; bases with no gene match: 6. CDR3 length: 13 residues. The CDR3 loop is CASARDRGDEQFF. The CDR3 DNA follows: TGTGCCAGCGCCCGGGACAGGGGTGATGAGCAGTTCTTC.

The chain has TRBV4-2 and TRBJ2-7, with TRBD2 identical over 7 bases. Germline loops: CDR1 LGHNA, CDR2 YNFKEQ. The CDR3 sequence is 15 residues long. The trim removed 1 base at V and 3 bases at J, leaving 6 bases unmatched. This CDR3 reads CASSQGEGTYYEQYF. The CDR3 DNA is TGTGCCAGCAGCCAAGGGGAGGGGACTTACTACGAGCAGTACTTC.

V usage is TRBV5-1 and J usage is TRBJ1-1; D unresolved. This CDR3 has 14 residues. The V gene's germline CDR1 is SGHRS and CDR2 YFSETQ. Trimming removed 0 bases from V and 1 base from J, with 7 bases in between. CDR3 region: CASSLDRPNTEAFF. The CDR3 DNA follows: TGCGCCAGCAGCTTGGACAGACCGAACACTGAAGCTTTCTTT.